The entry below describes one T cell receptor (beta chain). The CDR3 loop spans 15 amino acids. Losses at the gene ends were 4 bases for V and 4 bases for J; bases not matched to a gene: 9. The germline V gene has CDR1 WNHNN and CDR2 SYGVQD (reference sequence). This record comes from a study of blood T cell repertoires in COVID-19. Recruits, aged about 18 to 95 years, lived in some 25 US areas. Participants' reported clinical history set cohort assignment. In the original workflow: From reference gene primer amplification, estimates of nucleated cell counts were derived. Using immunoSEQ multiplex PCR, the repertoire was profiled, and TCRdb retains in-frame clones only, with some absent. The DNA gave D and trimming, while V, J and clone size come from that table. The sample holds 62,000 or so clones, approximately 80% seen once.

Source material: PBMCs or T cells enriched from blood (not recorded which). The source is a woman aged 40 to 49 with acute COVID-19. The chain links TRBV10-1 to TRBJ2-7, with 8 bases lining up with TRBD2. DNA of the CDR3: TGCGCCAGCAGTGTGGCGAGCGGGAGAGTTTACGAGCAGTACTTC. This codes for CASSVASGRVYEQYF.